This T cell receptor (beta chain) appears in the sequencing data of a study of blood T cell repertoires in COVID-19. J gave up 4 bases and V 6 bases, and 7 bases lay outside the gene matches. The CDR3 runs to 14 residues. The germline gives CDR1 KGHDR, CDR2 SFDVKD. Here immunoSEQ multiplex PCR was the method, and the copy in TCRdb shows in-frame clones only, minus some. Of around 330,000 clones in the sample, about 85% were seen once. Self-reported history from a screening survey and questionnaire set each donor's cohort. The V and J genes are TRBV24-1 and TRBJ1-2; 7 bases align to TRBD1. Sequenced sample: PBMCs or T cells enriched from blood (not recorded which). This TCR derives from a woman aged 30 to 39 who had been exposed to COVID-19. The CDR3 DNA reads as TGTGCCACCAGTCAAACCGGGACAGCCTATGGCTACACCTTC. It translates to CATSQTGTAYGYTF.